These 3 T cell receptor beta chains originate from one sample sequenced in a study of naive and memory T cell subsets. The SP2 primer and nested alpha and beta constant region primers amplified ligated cDNA in four rounds. TCRdb independently ran MiXCR on the UMI-ligation and nested PCR reads; one entry per CDR3 protein. Seen here are around 25,000 distinct CDR3 sequences, about 6.1% observed once, and the top ten hold 6% to 8%. Treatment specified: skin biopsy from PPD injection site in Mantoux-positive individual. A UMI-containing oligonucleotide was joined by 3' ligation to the TCR cDNA template. The sequenced sample was skin, obtained from a tuberculin skin test site. All receptors derive from an adult in good health.

There are a few counts of this clonotype. The chain is built from TRBV18 and TRBJ2-3; possibly TRBD2 for D (7 bases). The CDR3 totals 17 residues. Germline V gives CDR1 KGHSH, CDR2 LQKENI. V was pared by 1 base and J by 2 bases, with 16 bases between. The CDR3 region is CASSPRPQGGTTDTQYF. The CDR3 DNA follows: TGTGCCAGCTCACCACGCCCACAGGGAGGGACCACAGATACGCAGTATTTT.

This clonotype was recorded at least ten times. The V gene is TRBV4-3, the J gene TRBJ2-1, with TRBD2 matching 10 bases. CDR3 length equals 18 residues. Germline V CDR1 and CDR2: LGHNA, YSLEER. With 0 bases clipped from V and 6 bases from J, the junction kept 11 bases outside the gene matches. The CDR3, as DNA: TGCGCCAGCAGCCAAGATCAAGCGGGAGGGGGGTTCGGCAATGAGCAGTTCTTC. This translates into CASSQDQAGGGFGNEQFF.

This clonotype was counted between two and nine times. This chain links TRBV4-1 with TRBJ1-5; D is unclear. Germline-derived CDR1 and CDR2 are MGHRA and YSYEKL. The length of the CDR3 is 16 residues. Deletions cut 0 bases from V and 7 bases from J, with 16 bases between. CDR3 nucleotide sequence: TGCGCCAGCAGCCAAGAGGATCTACCAATGGGACAGCCCCAGCATTTT. This sequence encodes CASSQEDLPMGQPQHF.